These 19 T cell receptor beta chains came from one sample sequenced in a study of Ad26.COV2.S vaccination and SARS-CoV-2 variants. Treatment here: 19 received Ad26.COV2.S at low or high dose, single or two shots; a few received placebo; per-sample allocation not given. The samples date from day 63 after the first vaccine or placebo injection. Data came from immunoSEQ multiplex PCR; TCRdb stores just in-frame clones and leaves some out. This sample has more than 300,000 clones, with around 85% found just once. Sequences were derived from peripheral blood, sampled in a trial of Ad26.COV2.S vaccine versus placebo. The origin of the receptors is a person between 18 and 59 years old who received the Ad26.COV2.S COVID-19 vaccine or a placebo.

The CDR3 reads CASSLWRLEETQYF. CDR3 sequence (DNA): TGTGCCAGCAGCTTGTGGCGGTTGGAAGAGACCCAGTACTTC. The chain couples TRBV5-4 to TRBJ2-5; D remains unclear. The CDR3 is 14 residues long. Germline assignment: CDR1 SGHNT and CDR2 YYREEE (reference sequence). V lost 1 base to trimming and J lost 3 bases, with 10 bases between them.

CDR3 sequence reads: CASSTSRANTQYF. The CDR3 DNA follows: TGTGCCAGCAGCACTTCTAGGGCTAATACGCAGTATTTT. This chain connects TRBV9 to TRBJ2-3; no reliable D call. The CDR3 totals 13 residues. The germline CDR1 and CDR2 sequences are SGDLS and YYNGEE. The ends were cut back, 4 bases at V and 7 bases at J, with 13 bases in the middle. Full variable domain (missing parts from reference TRBV9 and TRBJ2-3): DSGVTQTPKHLITATGQRVTLRCSPRSGDLSVYWYQQSLDQGLQFLIQYYNGEERAKGNILERFSAQQFPDLHSELNLSSLELGDSALYFCASSTSRANTQYFGPGTRLTVL.

This chain uses TRBV5-4 with TRBJ1-1; D unclear. V was shortened by 1 base and J by 3 bases, with 7 bases between the two germline ends. The CDR3 length is 13 residues. The germline gives CDR1 SGHNT, CDR2 YYREEE (reference sequence). The CDR3 DNA sequence: TGTGCCAGCAGCTTGTTTGAGGACACTGAAGCTTTCTTT. Amino acids: CASSLFEDTEAFF.

This clone was recorded only once. The gene calls are TRBV27 and TRBJ1-4; D is perhaps TRBD1 (5 bases). This CDR3 comprises 14 residues. Trimming removed 5 bases at V and 14 bases at J, with 21 bases between. Germline lookup yields CDR1 MNHEY and CDR2 SMNVEV (reference sequence). The CDR3 bases are TGTGCCAGCAGTCCAGAGACGGGGTCTGGGGGGCTGTTTTTT. This translates into CASSPETGSGGLFF.

CDR3 region: CASSLGQGIVDTQYF. The CDR3 DNA sequence: TGCGCCAGCAGCTTGGGACAGGGTATCGTCGATACGCAGTATTTT. The genes are TRBV5-1 and TRBJ2-3, with TRBD1 identical over 7 bases. The CDR3 length is 15 residues. Germline values: CDR1 SGHRS, CDR2 YFSETQ. V gave up 0 bases and J gave up 6 bases; unmatched junction bases: 7.

CDR3 coding DNA: TGTGCCAGCAACGACAGGTTCAATCAGCCCCAGCATTTT. It specifies CASNDRFNQPQHF. The rearrangement uses TRBV28 and TRBJ1-5; D is perhaps TRBD1 (6 bases). The CDR3 runs 13 residues. Germline values: CDR1 MDHEN, CDR2 SYDVKM. Deletions cut 7 bases from V and 3 bases from J, with 10 bases between. Variable domain in full (rest from reference TRBV28 and TRBJ1-5): DVKVTQSSRYLVKRTGEKVFLECVQDMDHENMFWYRQDPGLGLRLIYFSYDVKMKEKGDIPEGYSVSREKKERFSLILESASTNQTSMYLCASNDRFNQPQHFGDGTRLSIL.

J is TRBJ2-3 and V is TRBV7-8, with D tentatively TRBD1 or TRBD2 (5 bases each). V shed 5 bases and J shed 5 bases, with 20 bases lying between them. CDR3 size: 16 residues. Germline V gives CDR1 SGHVS, CDR2 FQNEAQ. The CDR3 DNA is TGTGCCAGCAGCCGGCCCCGGGACCATGGCATAGATACGCAGTATTTT. Translated, it gives CASSRPRDHGIDTQYF.

The chain links TRBV4-1 to TRBJ2-2; TRBD2 is a possible D gene (7 bases). The germline V and J ends were trimmed by 1 base and 1 base, with 10 bases remaining between them. Germline-derived CDR1 and CDR2 are MGHRA and YSYEKL. This CDR3 region has 16 residues. CDR3 sequence (DNA): TGCGCCAGCAGCCAAGGGGGGGGCTGGAACACCGGGGAGCTGTTTTTT. It is translated as CASSQGGGWNTGELFF.

The rearrangement links TRBV28 to TRBJ1-1; 10 bases agree with TRBD1. This CDR3 contains 15 residues. Losses at the gene ends were 6 bases for V and 6 bases for J; bases not matched to a gene: 10. Per germline, CDR1 MDHEN and CDR2 SYDVKM. The CDR3 DNA reads TGTGCCAGCAGCGACAGGGGGCTTGTTTATTCTGAAGCTTTCTTT. It is translated as CASSDRGLVYSEAFF.

J is TRBJ2-3 and V is TRBV9; a possible D gene is TRBD2 (6 bases). Germline V gives CDR1 SGDLS, CDR2 YYNGEE. The V gene lost 5 bases and the J gene lost 0 bases, with 10 bases spanning the gap. The CDR3 consists of 14 residues. The CDR3 bases are TGTGCCAGCAGGTCGGGGGTTAGCACAGATACGCAGTATTTT. It is translated as CASRSGVSTDTQYF.

V is TRBV7-6 and J is TRBJ1-1; D is unresolved. CDR3 size: 13 residues. V lost 4 bases and J lost 4, with 10 bases in between. From germline, CDR1 is SGHVS and CDR2 FNYEAQ. CDR3 bases: TGTGCCAGCAGCTACAAGAGGGCCACTGAAGCTTTCTTT. It translates to CASSYKRATEAFF.

The chain uses TRBV20-1 and TRBJ2-5; D not certain. The CDR3 consists of 10 residues. The V end lost 6 bases, the J end lost 5 bases, and 7 bases lay between the germline ends. The germline CDR1 and CDR2 sequences are DFQATT and SNEGSKA (reference sequence). Here the CDR3 DNA reads TGCAGTGCCAAGATGGAGACCCAGTACTTC. It translates to CSAKMETQYF.

The J gene is TRBJ2-5, the V gene TRBV27; a possible D gene is TRBD1 (6 bases). There are 13 residues in the CDR3. Germline V gives CDR1 MNHEY, CDR2 SMNVEV (reference sequence). V dropped 6 bases and J dropped 6 bases, with 14 bases sitting between them. The CDR3 sequence is CASSQGTPKTQYF. The CDR3 DNA reads as TGTGCCAGCAGCCAAGGGACACCTAAGACCCAGTACTTC.

This sequence joins TRBV7-9 and TRBJ1-2, with D uncertain. This CDR3 is 15 amino acids long. Trimming left V 5 bases short and J 2 bases short, with 15 bases between. CDR1 is SEHNR, CDR2 FQNEAQ, per germline (reference sequence). CDR3: CASSPRRGSNYGYTF. For the CDR3, the DNA is TGTGCCAGCAGCCCTCGTAGAGGGTCAAACTATGGCTACACCTTC.

The chain uses TRBV24-1 and TRBJ1-2; D remains unclear. The CDR3 spans 14 residues. Trimming cost V 1 base and J 0 bases, with 5 bases left between them. The germline V gene encodes CDR1 KGHDR and CDR2 SFDVKD. The CDR3 sequence: CATSDFTANYGYTF. The DNA of the CDR3 is TGTGCCACCAGTGATTTTACAGCTAACTATGGCTACACCTTC.

V is TRBV7-2 and J is TRBJ1-5; 8 bases are a match to TRBD1. There are 15 residues in the CDR3. Germline CDR1 SGHTA, CDR2 FQGNSA. Trimming cost V 1 base and J 4 bases; bases outside gene matches: 3. This CDR3 is CASSLGQGLNQPQHF. In nucleotides, the CDR3 is TGTGCCAGCAGCTTAGGACAGGGGCTAAATCAGCCCCAGCATTTT. Full variable domain (rest looked up from reference TRBV7-2 and TRBJ1-5): GAGVSQSPSNKVTEKGKDVELRCDPISGHTALYWYRQSLGQGLEFLIYFQGNSAPDKSGLPSDRFSAERTGGSVSTLTIQRTQQEDSAVYLCASSLGQGLNQPQHFGDGTRLSIL.

The V gene is TRBV28, the J gene TRBJ1-3; 9 bases map to TRBD1. Germline CDR1 reads MDHEN; CDR2 reads SYDVKM. This CDR3 has 17 amino acids. V was clipped by 7 bases and J by 3 bases; unmatched bases: 13. The chain's CDR3 is CASTLDRGGRSGNTIYF. The DNA for the CDR3 is TGTGCCAGCACCTTGGACAGGGGTGGACGGAGTGGAAACACCATATATTTT.

Only a few counts were recorded for this clone. The chain uses TRBV6-6 and TRBJ1-2; D unclear. Trimming took off 6 bases at V and 8 bases at J, with 13 bases between the two ends. This CDR3 comprises 12 residues. Germline V gives CDR1 MNHNY, CDR2 SVGAGI (reference sequence). The CDR3 sequence is CASRESTEGYTF. The CDR3 bases are TGTGCCAGCAGAGAAAGTACAGAAGGCTACACCTTC.

This clone has a handful of counts. This rearrangement joins TRBV2 to TRBJ1-2; D ambiguous. The CDR3 has 13 residues. The germline V gene encodes CDR1 SNHLY and CDR2 FYNNEI. V lost 5 bases to trimming and J lost 5 bases, with 12 bases between them. CDR3 amino acids: CASSQNGMYGYTF. In nucleotides, the CDR3 is TGTGCCAGCAGTCAGAACGGCATGTATGGCTACACCTTC. The whole variable domain, remainder taken from reference TRBV2 and TRBJ1-2, is EPEVTQTPSHQVTQMGQEVILRCVPISNHLYFYWYRQILGQKVEFLVSFYNNEISEKSEIFDDQFSVERPDGSNFTLKIRSTKLEDSAMYFCASSQNGMYGYTFGSGTRLTVV.